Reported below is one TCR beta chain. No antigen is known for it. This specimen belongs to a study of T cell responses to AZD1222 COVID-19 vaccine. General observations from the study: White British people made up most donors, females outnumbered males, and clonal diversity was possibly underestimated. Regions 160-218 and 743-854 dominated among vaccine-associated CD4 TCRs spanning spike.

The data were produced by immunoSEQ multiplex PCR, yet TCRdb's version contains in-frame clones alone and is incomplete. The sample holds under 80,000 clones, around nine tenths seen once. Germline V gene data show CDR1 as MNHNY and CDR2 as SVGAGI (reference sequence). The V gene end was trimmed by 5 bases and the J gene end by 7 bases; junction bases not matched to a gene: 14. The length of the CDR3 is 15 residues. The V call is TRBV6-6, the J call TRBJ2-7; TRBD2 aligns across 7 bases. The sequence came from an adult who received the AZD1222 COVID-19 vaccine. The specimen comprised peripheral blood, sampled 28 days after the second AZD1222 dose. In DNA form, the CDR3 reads TGTGCCAGCAGTCCCATGGGGCGGGAGCGCCTGGAGCAGTACTTC. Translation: CASSPMGRERLEQYF.